These 2 T cell receptor beta chains were sequenced from one sample in a study of T-cell memory formation after mild COVID-19. One entry per CDR3 protein, called by TCRdb with MiXCR from the 5' RACE reads. This repertoire shows about 560,000 distinct CDR3 sequences, less than 25% found once; its top ten account for 7% to 9%. Sequences were obtained from PBMCs or a T cell subset sorted from them (not recorded which). Every receptor here comes from an adult woman who had mild COVID-19 (a few samples of this study predate the infection). Cell type and time point are not known.

The rearrangement uses TRBV5-5 and TRBJ1-1; D is possibly TRBD1 (5 bases). Trimming removed 0 bases from V and 5 bases from J, with 14 bases in between. CDR3 length: 15 residues. CDR1 is SGHKS and CDR2 is YYEKEE in the germline V gene (reference sequence). The CDR3 sequence: CASSLEAGRGTEAFF. The DNA for the CDR3 is TGTGCCAGCAGCTTGGAAGCGGGTCGGGGGACTGAAGCTTTCTTT.

This clonotype has more than one count but fewer than ten. V is TRBV4-3 and J is TRBJ2-7; TRBD1 matches at 9 bases. V gave up 3 bases and J gave up 3 bases; unmatched junction bases: 9. CDR1 and CDR2 (germline): LGHNA, YSLEER. CDR3 size: 16 residues. The DNA of the CDR3 is TGCGCCAGCAGCCAGACCACAGGGGGCCTCATCTACGAGCAGTACTTC. Encoded protein: CASSQTTGGLIYEQYF.